The clone carrying this T cell receptor (beta chain) has just a few counts. Its antigen is as yet unknown. The repertoire was sequenced with immunoSEQ multiplex PCR; TCRdb's copy has only in-frame clones and lacks some. The table lists some 480,000 clones, around 90% of them singletons. This entry comes from a study of Ad26.COV2.S vaccination and SARS-CoV-2 variants. General study findings and limits: For non-spike TCRs, breadth in vaccine recipients resembled that in placebo recipients.

Documented treatment: 19 received Ad26.COV2.S at low or high dose, single or two shots; 5 received placebo; per-sample allocation not given. Day 63 after the first injection of vaccine or placebo was the sampling time. The TCR comes from a person aged 18 to 65 who received the Ad26.COV2.S COVID-19 vaccine or a placebo. The sequences come from peripheral blood, collected in a trial of Ad26.COV2.S vaccine versus placebo.

This CDR3 is CASSVRSGTGEQFF. The CDR3 region has the DNA TGTGCCAGCAGCGTACGTAGCGGGACTGGGGAGCAGTTCTTC. The chain uses TRBV9 and TRBJ2-1, with 8 nucleotides matching TRBD2. This CDR3 contains 14 residues. From germline, CDR1 is SGDLS and CDR2 YYNGEE. Trimming cost V 1 base and J 10 bases; bases outside gene matches: 7.